A selection of T cell receptor beta chains follows, all from one sample in a study of shared clonotypes between healthy human individuals. The repertoire was sequenced with immunoSEQ multiplex PCR; TCRdb's copy has only in-frame clones and lacks some. The repertoire holds around 2.3 million clones, under 97% seen once, with roughly 0.13% in the top ten. The sample was naive CD4+ T cells sorted from blood. The receptors derive from a man in his late teens or twenties in good health. Each CDR3 is given with its conserved first and last residue. The order of the fields is J gene, V gene, clone size, D gene, CDR3 DNA, CDR3 protein. A D gene is named only where the DNA matches it firmly. A clone size is listed for some rows: how often the clone was seen (once, few, many), or a class if it is expanded.

TRBJ2-3 | TRBV7-9 | NA | NA | TGTGCCAGCAGCTGGGGAGATACGCAGTATTTT | CASSWGDTQYF
TRBJ2-4 | TRBV5-1 | NA | TRBD2 | TGCGCCAGCAGCAATGGCGGGGGGATACGACCCAAAAACATTCAGTACTTC | CASSNGGGIRPKNIQYF
TRBJ2-2 | TRBV11-3 | NA | TRBD2 | TGTGCCAGCAGCTCGGGACTAGCGGGAGGGACGAACACCGGGGAGCTGTTTTTT | CASSSGLAGGTNTGELFF
TRBJ2-1 | TRBV6-6 | NA | TRBD1 | TGTGCCAGCAGACCGACAGGGGGTAGCTTTAATGAGCAGTTCTTC | CASRPTGGSFNEQFF
TRBJ1-5 | TRBV9 | NA | NA | TGTGCCAGCAGCGTTGATTTCAATCAGCCCCAGCATTTT | CASSVDFNQPQHF
TRBJ2-1 | TRBV4-3 | NA | NA | TGCGCCAGCAGCCAAGTTAAGATAAGCTCCTACAATGAGCAGTTCTTC | CASSQVKISSYNEQFF
TRBJ1-2 | TRBV2 | NA | NA | TGTGCCAGCAGTGAGAAACCCTATGGCTACACCTTC | CASSEKPYGYTF
TRBJ2-7 | TRBV28 | NA | NA | TGTGCCAGCAGTTTAAGTGTGCGGGGACAGATGGACGAGGGATACTTC | CASSLSVRGQMDEGYF
TRBJ2-5 | TRBV27 | NA | NA | TGTGCCAGCAGTTTAGAGGGACGAGAGACCCAGTACTTC | CASSLEGRETQYF
TRBJ1-5 | TRBV10-2 | once | NA | TGCGCCAGCAGTGTATCAGGGGACCAGCCCCAGCATTTT | CASSVSGDQPQHF
TRBJ2-5 | TRBV30 | NA | NA | TGTGCCTGGAGTGTAGTAGCGAAGCTCCAAGAGACCCAGTACTTC | CAWSVVAKLQETQYF
TRBJ1-4 | TRBV11-2 | NA | NA | TGTGCCAGCAGGTCGACGGGGTTTTCTAATGAAAAACTGTTTTTT | CASRSTGFSNEKLFF
TRBJ2-1 | TRBV2 | NA | TRBD1 | TGTGCCAGCAGTGCGGGACAGGGGTACAATGAGCAGTTCTTC | CASSAGQGYNEQFF
TRBJ2-1 | TRBV4-1 | NA | NA | TGCGCCAGCAGCCACCCAGGGCCCTTGGGGCAGTTCTTC | CASSHPGPLGQFF
TRBJ2-1 | TRBV2 | NA | NA | TGTGCCAGCAGGGGCCCCCCCAGTGTTGAGCAGTTCTTC | CASRGPPSVEQFF
TRBJ2-3 | TRBV18 | NA | NA | TGTGCCAGCTCACCCTCAGGGGGGACGTCAGATACGCAGTATTTT | CASSPSGGTSDTQYF
TRBJ1-5 | TRBV19 | NA | NA | TGTGCCACCCGGACTTCTGGTTTGGGGAGCAATCAGCCCCAGCATTTT | CATRTSGLGSNQPQHF
TRBJ2-3 | TRBV9 | NA | TRBD2 | TGTGCCAGCAGCTTCGAAGCGGGATATAACACAGATACGCAGTATTTT | CASSFEAGYNTDTQYF
TRBJ2-5 | TRBV5-1 | once | NA | TGCGCCAGCAGCTTGTGGGGTCTAGTCCAAGAGACCCAGTACTTC | CASSLWGLVQETQYF
TRBJ2-5 | TRBV30 | NA | TRBD2 | TGTGCCTGGACTTCAATGCAGTTAGCGGGAGGAGAGACCCAGTACTTC | CAWTSMQLAGGETQYF
TRBJ2-3 | TRBV6-5 | NA | NA | TGTGCCAGCAGTACGTCAGATACGCAGTATTTT | CASSTSDTQYF
TRBJ1-1 | TRBV7-9 | once | TRBD1 | TGTGCCAGCAGCCTGGACAGGGGGAACACTGAAGCTTTCTTT | CASSLDRGNTEAFF
TRBJ2-5 | TRBV30 | NA | TRBD2 | TGTGCCTGGAGCCGCGAGAGGACTAGCGGGAAACAAGAGACCCAGTACTTC | CAWSRERTSGKQETQYF
TRBJ2-1 | TRBV25-1 | NA | NA | TGTGCCAGCAGTGAATCGGGATACCGGGGTGAGCAGTTCTTC | CASSESGYRGEQFF
TRBJ1-6 | TRBV5-6 | NA | TRBD1 | TGTGCCAGCAGCTTTGATATTGGGACAGGGAATTCACCCCTCCACTTT | CASSFDIGTGNSPLHF
TRBJ2-7 | TRBV5-1 | NA | NA | TGCGCCAGCACAAGGGGCGGGGACTCCTACGAGCAGTACTTC | CASTRGGDSYEQYF
TRBJ1-2 | TRBV2 | NA | NA | TGTGCCAGCAGTCGGGACATGCTTGGCTACACCTTC | CASSRDMLGYTF
TRBJ1-2 | TRBV9 | NA | TRBD1 | TGTGCCAGCAGCGTAGACCCCTCCGGACAGGGGGAGAACTATGGCTACACCTTC | CASSVDPSGQGENYGYTF
TRBJ2-7 | TRBV5-1 | NA | TRBD1 | TGCGCCAGCAGCCGGGACAGGGGCTTATCCTACGAGCAGTACTTC | CASSRDRGLSYEQYF
TRBJ2-1 | TRBV5-1 | once | NA | TGCGCCAGCAGCCTATCTACAAATGAGCAGTTCTTC | CASSLSTNEQFF
TRBJ1-2 | TRBV28 | NA | NA | TGTGCCAGCAGTTTTGGTCTCAAAGCGGGGATGGTCGATGGCTACACCTTC | CASSFGLKAGMVDGYTF
TRBJ1-1 | TRBV9 | NA | NA | TGTGCCAGCAGCACACACAGCGGTATTGGCACTGAAGCTTTCTTT | CASSTHSGIGTEAFF
TRBJ2-1 | TRBV5-4 | NA | TRBD2 | TGTGCCAGCAGCTTGGAACTAGCGGGAGCCTACAATGAGCAGTTCTTC | CASSLELAGAYNEQFF
TRBJ2-1 | TRBV5-1 | NA | TRBD1 | TGCGCCAGCGGCGGACAGGGTGGCAATGAGCAGTTCTTC | CASGGQGGNEQFF
TRBJ1-4 | TRBV18 | NA | NA | TGTGCCAGCTCACCTCGTACAGTTACAACTAATGAAAAACTGTTTTTT | CASSPRTVTTNEKLFF